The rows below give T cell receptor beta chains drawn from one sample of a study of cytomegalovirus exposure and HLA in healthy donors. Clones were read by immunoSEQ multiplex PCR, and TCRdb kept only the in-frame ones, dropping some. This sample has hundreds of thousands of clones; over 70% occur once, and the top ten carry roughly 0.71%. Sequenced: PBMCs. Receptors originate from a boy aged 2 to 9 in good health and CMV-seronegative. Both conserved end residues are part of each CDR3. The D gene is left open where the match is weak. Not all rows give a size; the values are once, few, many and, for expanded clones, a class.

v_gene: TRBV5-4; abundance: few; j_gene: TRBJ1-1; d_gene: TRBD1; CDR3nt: TGTGCCAGCAGTCCCGGGACAGGGAGGAACACTGAAGCTTTCTTT; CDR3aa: CASSPGTGRNTEAFF
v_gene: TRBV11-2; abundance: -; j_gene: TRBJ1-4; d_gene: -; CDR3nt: TGTGCCAGCAGCTTATCAGGGATTGAAAAACTGTTTTTT; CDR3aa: CASSLSGIEKLFF
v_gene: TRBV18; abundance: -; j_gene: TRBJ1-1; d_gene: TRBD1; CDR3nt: TGTGCCAGCTTTAGCATAATTGGTCCGGGACAGAGCGACACTTTCTTT; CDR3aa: CASFSIIGPGQSDTFF
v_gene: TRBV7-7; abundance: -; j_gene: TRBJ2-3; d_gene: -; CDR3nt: TGTGCTAGCAGCTTAGCGGGACAGGCCACAGATACGCAGTATTTT; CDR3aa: CASSLAGQATDTQYF
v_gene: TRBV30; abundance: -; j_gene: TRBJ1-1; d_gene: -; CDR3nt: TGTGCCTGGAAGGCAGGAACGAACACTGAAGCTTTCTTT; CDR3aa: CAWKAGTNTEAFF
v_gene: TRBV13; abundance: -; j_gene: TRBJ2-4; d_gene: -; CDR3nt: TGTGCCAGCAGCTTAAGGGTAGGGGGCAAAAACATTCAGTACTTC; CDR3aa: CASSLRVGGKNIQYF
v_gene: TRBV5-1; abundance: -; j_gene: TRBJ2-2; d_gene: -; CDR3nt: TGCGCCAGCAGCGCGACTTACACCGGGGAGCTGTTTTTT; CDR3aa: CASSATYTGELFF
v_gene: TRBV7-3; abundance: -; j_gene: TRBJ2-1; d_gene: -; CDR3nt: TGTGCCAGCAGCTTATCGGGGAATGAGCAGTTCTTC; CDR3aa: CASSLSGNEQFF
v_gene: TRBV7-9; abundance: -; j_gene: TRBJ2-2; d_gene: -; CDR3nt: TGTGCCAGCAGCGCCATTCTACAGGGACCCGGGGAGCTGTTTTTT; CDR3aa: CASSAILQGPGELFF
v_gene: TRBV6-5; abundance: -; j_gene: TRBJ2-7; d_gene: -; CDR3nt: TGTGCCAGCAGTTACGGGGAGAACTACGAGCAGTACTTC; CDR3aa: CASSYGENYEQYF
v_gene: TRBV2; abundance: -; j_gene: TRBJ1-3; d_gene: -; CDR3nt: TGTGCCAGCAGTGGGGGGCTCGGAAACACCATATATTTT; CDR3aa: CASSGGLGNTIYF
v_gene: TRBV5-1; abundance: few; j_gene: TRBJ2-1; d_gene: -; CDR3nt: TGCGCCAGCAGCTCGGACGGGAGTGAGCAGTTCTTC; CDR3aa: CASSSDGSEQFF
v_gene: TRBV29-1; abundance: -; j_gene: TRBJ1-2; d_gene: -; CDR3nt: TGCAGCGTTGAAGAGGAGGACTATGGCTACACCTTC; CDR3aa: CSVEEEDYGYTF
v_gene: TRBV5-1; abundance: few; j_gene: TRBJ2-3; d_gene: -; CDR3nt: TGCGCCAGCAGCTCCTTAGTTAGCGGCACAGATACGCAGTATTTT; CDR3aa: CASSSLVSGTDTQYF
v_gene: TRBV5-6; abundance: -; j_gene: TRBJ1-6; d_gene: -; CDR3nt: TGTGCCAGCAGCTTGACAGGCACAAATAATTCACCCCTCCACTTT; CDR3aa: CASSLTGTNNSPLHF
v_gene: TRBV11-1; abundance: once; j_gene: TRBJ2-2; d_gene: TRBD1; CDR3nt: TGTGCCAGCAGCGAAAGACAGGGAGACACCGGGGAGCTGTTTTTT; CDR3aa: CASSERQGDTGELFF
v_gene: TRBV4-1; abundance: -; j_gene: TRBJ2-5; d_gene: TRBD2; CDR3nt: TGCGCCAGCAACCTTGCCCCCAGCGGGGGGCAAGAGACCCAGTACTTC; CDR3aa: CASNLAPSGGQETQYF
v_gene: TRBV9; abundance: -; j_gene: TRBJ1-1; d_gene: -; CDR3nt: TGTGCCAGCAGCGTTATCTCCGGGGCTGAAGCTTTCTTT; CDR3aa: CASSVISGAEAFF
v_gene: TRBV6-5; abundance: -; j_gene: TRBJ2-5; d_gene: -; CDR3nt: TGTGCCAGCAGTTACCTCGGCGGGGCTACCCAGTACTTC; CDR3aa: CASSYLGGATQYF
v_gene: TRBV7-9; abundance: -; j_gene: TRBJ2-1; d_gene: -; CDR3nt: TGTGCCAGCAGCAAACCCGTGGATGGGAGAAGTAATGAGCAGTTCTTC; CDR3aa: CASSKPVDGRSNEQFF
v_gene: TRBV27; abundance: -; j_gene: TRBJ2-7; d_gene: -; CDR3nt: TGTGCCAGCAGTGGGGGCTACGAGCAGTACTTC; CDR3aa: CASSGGYEQYF
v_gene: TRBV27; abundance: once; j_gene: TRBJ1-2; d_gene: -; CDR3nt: TGTGCCAGCGGGGTGGAGAGGGATACGGTCTATGGCTACACCTTC; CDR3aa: CASGVERDTVYGYTF
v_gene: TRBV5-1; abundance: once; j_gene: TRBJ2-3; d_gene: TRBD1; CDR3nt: TGCGCCAGCCTTCTCGGGACAGGGAAGAGGACAGATACGCAGTATTTT; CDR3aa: CASLLGTGKRTDTQYF
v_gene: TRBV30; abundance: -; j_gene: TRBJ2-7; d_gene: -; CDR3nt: TGTGCCTGGAGCCCCTTCCGGGCCTACGAGCAGTACTTC; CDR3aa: CAWSPFRAYEQYF
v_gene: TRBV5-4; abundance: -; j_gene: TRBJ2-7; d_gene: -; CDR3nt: TGTGCCAGCAGTTCAGGGGTTGCGACCTACGAGCAGTACTTC; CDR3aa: CASSSGVATYEQYF
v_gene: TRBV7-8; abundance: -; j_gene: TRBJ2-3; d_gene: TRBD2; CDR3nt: TGTGCCAGCAGCTTATCCGGACTAGCGGACACAGATACGCAGTATTTT; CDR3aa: CASSLSGLADTDTQYF
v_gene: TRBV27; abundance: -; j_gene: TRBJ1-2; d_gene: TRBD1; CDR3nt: TGTGCCAGCAGTCAGTACAGGGGGCCTAACTATGGCTACACCTTC; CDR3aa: CASSQYRGPNYGYTF
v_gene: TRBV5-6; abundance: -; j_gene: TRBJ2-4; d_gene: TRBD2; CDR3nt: TGTGCCAGCAGCCCCGGGGGGGCCAAAAACATTCAGTACTTC; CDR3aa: CASSPGGAKNIQYF
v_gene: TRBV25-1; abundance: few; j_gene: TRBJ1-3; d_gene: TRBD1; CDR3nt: TGTGCCAGCAGTGAAGGGACAGGGCGGGAAAGCACCATATATTTT; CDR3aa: CASSEGTGRESTIYF
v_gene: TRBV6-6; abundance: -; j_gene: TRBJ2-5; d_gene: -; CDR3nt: TGTGCCAGCAGTTACTCACGGGAGACCCAGTACTTC; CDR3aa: CASSYSRETQYF
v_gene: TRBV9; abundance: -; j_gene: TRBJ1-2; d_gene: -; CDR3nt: TGTGCCAGCAGCGCAAACTATGGCTACACCTTC; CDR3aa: CASSANYGYTF
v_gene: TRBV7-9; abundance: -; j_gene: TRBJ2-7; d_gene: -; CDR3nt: TGTGCCAGCAGCCGGGACTTGAACGAGCAGTACTTC; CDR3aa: CASSRDLNEQYF
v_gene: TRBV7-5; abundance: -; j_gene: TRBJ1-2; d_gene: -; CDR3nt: TGTGCCAGAAGCTCGGGACAGCCGGACTATGGCTACACCTTC; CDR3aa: CARSSGQPDYGYTF
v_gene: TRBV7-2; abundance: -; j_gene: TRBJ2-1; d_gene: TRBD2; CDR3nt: TGTGCCAGCAGCTTTAGCGGGAGGGGGTCCTACAATGAGCAGTTCTTC; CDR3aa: CASSFSGRGSYNEQFF
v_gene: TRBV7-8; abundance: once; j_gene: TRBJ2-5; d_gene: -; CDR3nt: TGTGCCAGCAGCCGAATTAGTGAGACCCAGTACTTC; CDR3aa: CASSRISETQYF
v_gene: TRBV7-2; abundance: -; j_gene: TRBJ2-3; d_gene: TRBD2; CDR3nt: TGTGCCAGCAGCGCCGAACTAGCGGGGGGTTCCGGCACGCAGTATTTT; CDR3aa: CASSAELAGGSGTQYF
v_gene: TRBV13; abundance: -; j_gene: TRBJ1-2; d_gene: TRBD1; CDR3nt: TGTGCCAGCAGCATTGGGACAGGGTCGCGTGGATACACCTTC; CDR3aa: CASSIGTGSRGYTF
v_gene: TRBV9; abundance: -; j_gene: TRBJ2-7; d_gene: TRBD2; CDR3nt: TGTGCCAGCAGCGCCAACCCCGGGAGGAGCTCCTACGAGCAGTACTTC; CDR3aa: CASSANPGRSSYEQYF
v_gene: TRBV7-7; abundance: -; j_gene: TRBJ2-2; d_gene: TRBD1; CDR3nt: TGTGCTAGCAACTTAAAGGACAGGTCAAACACCGGGGAGCTGTTTTTT; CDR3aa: CASNLKDRSNTGELFF
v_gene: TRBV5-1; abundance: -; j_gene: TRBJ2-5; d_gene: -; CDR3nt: TGCGCCAGCAGCTTGGAGGGGTCGAAAGAGACCCAGTACTTC; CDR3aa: CASSLEGSKETQYF
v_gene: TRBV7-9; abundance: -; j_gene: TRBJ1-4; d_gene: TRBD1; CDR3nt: TGTGCCAGCAGCTTAGACGGGACAGGACCATGGAAACTGTTTTTT; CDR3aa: CASSLDGTGPWKLFF
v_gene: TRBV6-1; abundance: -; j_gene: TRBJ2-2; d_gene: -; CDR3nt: TGTGCCAGCACCGGACAGCCGTCGAACACCGGGGAGCTGTTTTTT; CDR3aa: CASTGQPSNTGELFF
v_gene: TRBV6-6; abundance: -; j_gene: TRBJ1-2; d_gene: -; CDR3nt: TGTGCCAGCAGTTTAGGGGCTAACTATGGCTACACCTTC; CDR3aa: CASSLGANYGYTF
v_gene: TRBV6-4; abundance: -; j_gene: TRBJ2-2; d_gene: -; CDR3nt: TGTGCCAGCAGTGACTCTGCAGGGGAAACCGGGGAGCTGTTTTTT; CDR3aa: CASSDSAGETGELFF
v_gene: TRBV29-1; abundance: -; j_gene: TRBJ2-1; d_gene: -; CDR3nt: TGCAGCGCAACCACTACTCTCGGGGTTTTAGTCTTC; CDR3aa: CSATTTLGVLVF
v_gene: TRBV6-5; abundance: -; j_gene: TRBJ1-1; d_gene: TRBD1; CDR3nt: TGTGCCAGCAGGCTTGGACAGGGGACTGAAGCTTTCTTT; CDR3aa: CASRLGQGTEAFF
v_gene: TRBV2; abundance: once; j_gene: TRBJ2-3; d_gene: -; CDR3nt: TGTGCCAGCAATCTCGGATACAGGGGCACAGATACGCAGTATTTT; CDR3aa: CASNLGYRGTDTQYF
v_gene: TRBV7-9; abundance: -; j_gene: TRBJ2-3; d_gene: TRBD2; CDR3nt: TGTGCCAGCAGCCACGCCGGGACTAGTAGCACAGATACGCAGTATTTT; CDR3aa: CASSHAGTSSTDTQYF
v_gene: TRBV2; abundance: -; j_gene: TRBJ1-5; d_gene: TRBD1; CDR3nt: TGTGCCAGCGGAGGGACAGCTAGCAATCAGCCCCAGCATTTT; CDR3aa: CASGGTASNQPQHF
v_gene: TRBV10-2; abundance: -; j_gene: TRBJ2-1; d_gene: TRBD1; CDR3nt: TGCGCCACTCACCTCCCGGGACAGGGGAACGATGAGCAGTTCTTC; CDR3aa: CATHLPGQGNDEQFF
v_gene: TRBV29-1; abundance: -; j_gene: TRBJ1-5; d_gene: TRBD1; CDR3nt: TGCAGCGTCGGACAGGGCAATCAGCCCCAGCATTTT; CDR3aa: CSVGQGNQPQHF
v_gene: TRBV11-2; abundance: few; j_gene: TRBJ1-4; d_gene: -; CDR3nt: TGTGCCAGCCGCGGGTCGGACGAAAAACTGTTTTTT; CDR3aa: CASRGSDEKLFF
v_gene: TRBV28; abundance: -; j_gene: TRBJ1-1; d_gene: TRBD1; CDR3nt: TGTGCCAGCAGTTTACACCGACAGGGGATGGGGGCTGAAGCTTTCTTT; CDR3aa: CASSLHRQGMGAEAFF
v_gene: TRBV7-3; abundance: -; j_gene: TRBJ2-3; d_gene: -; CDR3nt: TGTGCCAGCAGCGAGGGCGGGGGCACAGATACGCAGTATTTT; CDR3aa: CASSEGGGTDTQYF
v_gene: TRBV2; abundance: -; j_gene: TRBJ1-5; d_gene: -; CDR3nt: TGTGCCAGCAGTGGTCAGGGCCTGAATCAGCCCCAGCATTTT; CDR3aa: CASSGQGLNQPQHF